This is a list of T cell receptor beta chains from one sample in a study of read filtering for tumor transcriptome and immune sequencing. A single record per CDR3 protein comes from TCRdb applying MiXCR to the reads. The sample has more than 20,000 distinct CDR3 sequences, 22% seen once. Material for sequencing was a population of CD138-negative cells sorted from bone marrow. These receptors came from a donor at least 40 years old with multiple myeloma. The CDR3 runs from the conserved cysteine through the conserved F or W. The D gene is left open where the match is weak. Clone size is not always given. Where it is, it says once, few, many or a class for expanded clones.

j_gene,d_gene,v_gene,abundance,CDR3aa,CDR3nt
TRBJ2-1,.,TRBV3-1,.,CASSQDPTYNEQFF,TGTGCCAGCAGCCAAGATCCCACCTACAATGAGCAGTTCTTC
TRBJ2-3,.,TRBV29-1,many,CSVEEVGDTQYF,TGCAGCGTTGAAGAGGTTGGGGATACGCAGTATTTT
TRBJ2-1,TRBD2,TRBV7-2,many,CASSLGVTSGNNEQFF,TGTGCCAGCAGCTTAGGTGTGACTAGCGGAAACAATGAGCAGTTCTTC
TRBJ2-7,TRBD1,TRBV11-2,few,CASRLGDSRPYEQYF,TGTGCCAGCAGATTAGGGGACAGTCGCCCCTACGAGCAGTACTTC
TRBJ1-2,.,TRBV10-3,many,CAISGEGSYGYTF,TGTGCCATCAGTGGGGAGGGCTCCTATGGCTACACCTTC
TRBJ1-5,TRBD1,TRBV19,.,CASSIPPGQGRNNQPQHF,TGTGCCAGTAGTATACCGCCGGGACAGGGACGAAACAATCAGCCCCAGCATTTT
TRBJ1-1,.,TRBV19,many,CASSIRVNTEAFF,TGTGCCAGTAGTATTCGAGTGAACACTGAAGCTTTCTTT
TRBJ2-7,TRBD1,TRBV30,many,CAWSVGDRIEQYF,TGTGCCTGGAGTGTCGGGGACAGGATCGAGCAGTACTTC
TRBJ2-7,.,TRBV20-1,few,CSAIGTSYEQYF,TGCAGTGCCATAGGGACTTCCTACGAGCAGTACTTC
TRBJ1-2,.,TRBV6-5,.,CASVGGRGSFGYTF,TGTGCCAGCGTAGGGGGGCGCGGTTCCTTCGGCTACACCTTC
TRBJ1-1,.,TRBV7-2,many,CASSSGAHTEAFF,TGTGCCAGCAGCTCGGGGGCGCACACTGAAGCTTTCTTT
TRBJ2-5,TRBD1,TRBV29-1,few,CSVEGTGGETQYF,TGCAGCGTTGAAGGGACAGGAGGAGAGACCCAGTACTTC
TRBJ2-5,.,TRBV14,many,CASSQDVRISGRQETQYF,TGTGCCAGCAGCCAAGATGTAAGGATATCGGGGCGGCAAGAGACCCAGTACTTC
TRBJ2-1,TRBD1,TRBV7-8,many,CASSFGQGAYNEQFF,TGTGCCAGCAGCTTCGGACAGGGAGCCTACAATGAGCAGTTCTTC
TRBJ2-2,.,TRBV6-5,many,CASNPSNIGAGELFF,TGTGCCAGCAACCCTAGCAACATCGGCGCCGGGGAGCTGTTTTTT
TRBJ1-1,.,TRBV6-1,many,CASSEERGLHTEAFF,TGTGCCAGCAGTGAAGAGCGCGGCCTTCACACTGAAGCTTTCTTT
TRBJ2-3,.,TRBV2,.,CASSARDTGTDTQYF,TGTGCCAGCAGCGCTCGGGACACGGGCACAGATACGCAGTATTTT
TRBJ2-7,.,TRBV7-7,.,CASRPSSGWAGAREQYF,TGTGCTAGCAGGCCATCATCAGGTTGGGCAGGGGCTCGCGAGCAGTACTTC
TRBJ1-5,TRBD1,TRBV7-2,many,CASSSTGDNQPQHF,TGTGCCAGCAGCTCGACAGGGGACAATCAGCCCCAGCATTTT
TRBJ1-2,.,TRBV28,many,CASYRPRGDYGYTF,TGTGCCAGCTACCGTCCGCGGGGGGACTATGGCTACACCTTC
TRBJ1-1,.,TRBV25-1,few,CASSEGGGTEAFF,TGTGCCAGCAGTGAAGGGGGAGGGACTGAAGCTTTCTTT
TRBJ1-4,.,TRBV9,many,CASSPAGATNEKLFF,TGTGCCAGCAGCCCCGCGGGGGCAACTAATGAAAAACTGTTTTTT
TRBJ2-4,.,TRBV18,.,CASSQRRTDLAKNIQYF,TGTGCCAGCTCCCAAAGAAGGACAGATCTAGCCAAAAACATTCAGTACTTC
TRBJ2-1,.,TRBV6-6,.,CASSYDAAFYNEQFF,TGTGCCAGCAGTTACGACGCGGCCTTCTACAATGAGCAGTTCTTC
TRBJ2-7,TRBD1,TRBV29-1,many,CSADSGGYEQYF,TGCAGCGCCGACTCAGGGGGCTACGAGCAGTACTTC
TRBJ1-2,.,TRBV29-1,few,CSVEVGTNYGYTF,TGCAGCGTTGAAGTTGGGACAAACTATGGCTACACCTTC
TRBJ2-2,.,TRBV2,many,CASSESRPPNTGELFF,TGTGCCAGCAGTGAATCGCGCCCGCCGAACACCGGGGAGCTGTTTTTT
TRBJ1-2,.,TRBV3-1,many,CASSRMPNNYGYTF,TGTGCCAGCAGCCGGATGCCGAATAACTATGGCTACACCTTC
TRBJ1-6,.,TRBV7-9,many,CASSFDSGRRNSPLHF,TGTGCCAGCAGCTTCGATTCGGGACGGAGAAATTCACCCCTCCACTTT
TRBJ2-5,.,TRBV28,few,CASSGVGSTRKETQYF,TGTGCCAGCAGTGGGGTTGGCTCCACTCGGAAAGAGACCCAGTACTTC
TRBJ1-1,TRBD1,TRBV7-2,many,CASSSGQGTEAFF,TGTGCCAGCAGCTCCGGACAGGGGACTGAAGCTTTCTTT
TRBJ2-1,TRBD2,TRBV4-2,many,CASSQPGTSTVHGEQFF,TGTGCCAGCAGCCAACCAGGGACTAGCACCGTTCACGGCGAGCAGTTCTTC
TRBJ2-7,TRBD1,TRBV4-2,few,CASSQTGGSAYEQYF,TGTGCCAGCAGCCAAACAGGGGGTAGCGCCTACGAGCAGTACTTC
TRBJ1-5,TRBD1,TRBV10-3,.,CAAGGTNQPQHF,TGTGCCGCAGGGGGGACCAATCAGCCCCAGCATTTT
TRBJ2-4,TRBD1,TRBV11-2,many,CASSKRDRGSDIQYF,TGTGCCAGCAGTAAAAGGGACAGGGGATCAGACATTCAGTACTTC
TRBJ2-1,.,TRBV5-1,many,CASSLELAYNEQFF,TGCGCCAGCAGCTTAGAACTAGCCTACAATGAGCAGTTCTTC
TRBJ2-1,.,TRBV19,.,CAGSTVGSYNEQFF,TGTGCCGGTAGTACCGTCGGCAGCTACAATGAGCAGTTCTTC